The 5 T cell receptor beta chains in this list originate from one sample, sequenced in a study of T cells in Graves' hyperthyroidism and ophthalmopathy. The source material, RNA transcripts, was used to amplify TCR beta CDR3 regions. HTBI primers were used for first-round RT-PCR of the TCR CDR3. TCRdb re-derived calls from the multiplex PCR reads in MiXCR, one entry per CDR3 protein. Here the sample spans roughly 500,000 distinct CDR3 sequences, 35% to 55% being singletons. Sequencing was performed on peripheral blood or thyroid tissue (not recorded which). These receptors originate from an adult woman with Graves' disease, either hyperthyroidism or ophthalmopathy (not recorded which).

CDR3 protein: CATSDWGQRFEGYTF. The CDR3 DNA reads as TGTGCCACCAGTGATTGGGGACAGCGATTCGAGGGCTACACCTTC. The J gene is TRBJ1-2, the V gene TRBV24-1; the match to TRBD1 covers 7 bases. The germline CDR1 and CDR2 sequences are KGHDR and SFDVKD. The CDR3 consists of 15 residues. V shed 2 bases, J shed 8 bases, and the junction held 10 bases outside the gene matches.

This clonotype occurred a few times. The V gene is TRBV7-9, the J gene TRBJ1-6, with TRBD1 as a possible D gene (6 bases). Between the trimmed V and J ends, which lost 7 bases and 10 bases, there was a span of 17 bases. This CDR3 is 14 amino acids long. CDR1 and CDR2 (germline): SEHNR, FQNEAQ (reference sequence). DNA of the CDR3: TGTGCCAGCACCAAACAGGGATTCGGATCACCCCTCCACTTT. Translation: CASTKQGFGSPLHF.

This clonotype has a handful of counts. J is TRBJ2-5 and V is TRBV15; 11 positions agree with TRBD2. The germline V gene encodes CDR1 LNHNV and CDR2 YYDKDF (reference sequence). CDR3 length: 16 amino acids. V gave up 0 bases and J gave up 2 bases; unmatched junction bases: 2. The CDR3: CATSRDGTSGQETQYF. The CDR3 DNA reads as TGTGCCACCAGCAGAGACGGGACTAGCGGACAAGAGACCCAGTACTTC.

The V gene is TRBV6-5, the J gene TRBJ2-3, with D perhaps TRBD2 (5 bases). The V gene's germline CDR1 is MNHEY and CDR2 SVGAGI. Trimming cost V 9 bases and J 5 bases, with 9 bases left between them. CDR3 length: 11 amino acids. The CDR3 protein is CASGSGDTQYF. CDR3 sequence (DNA): TGTGCCAGTGGCAGCGGAGATACGCAGTATTTT.

The genes are TRBV20-1 and TRBJ1-5; D unresolved. The germline V gene encodes CDR1 DFQATT and CDR2 SNEGSKA (reference sequence). The CDR3 length is 13 residues. The germline V and J ends were trimmed by 2 bases and 3 bases, with 8 bases remaining between them. The CDR3 DNA reads TGCAGTGCTAGATCGGGTCTCAATCAGCCCCAGCATTTT. It specifies CSARSGLNQPQHF.